This T cell receptor beta chain was recovered during a study of cytomegalovirus exposure and HLA in healthy donors. Study in general: The same platform used for the approximately 670 first-cohort repertoires was also used for the approximately 120 validation repertoires, as a later analysis reported. Study-wide results and limits: Some TCR beta chains (roughly 160 of them) were listed as cytomegalovirus-associated.

Worth noting for this clone: Its antigen remains unidentified.

Here immunoSEQ multiplex PCR was the method, and the copy in TCRdb shows in-frame clones only, minus some. The data show about 220,000 clones, with just over 85% seen just once and about 2.7% held by the top ten. This CDR3 is built from 17 residues. V lost 5 bases to trimming and J lost 6 bases; unmatched junction nucleotides: 11. The germline gives CDR1 MNHEY, CDR2 SMNVEV (reference sequence). The V and J genes are TRBV27 and TRBJ2-1; 12 bases agree with TRBD2. The sequenced material came from PBMCs. The TCR comes from a woman in her late teens or twenties in good health and CMV-seronegative. Here the CDR3 reads CASSPRKGLAGLNEQFF. The CDR3 DNA is TGTGCCAGCAGTCCCCGAAAGGGACTAGCGGGTCTCAATGAGCAGTTCTTC.